The present TCR beta chain was sequenced within a study of CD8 T cells in ankylosing spondylitis (TCRdb year 2017). Background on the whole study: The study profiled T cell receptor beta repertoires in healthy donors and ankylosing spondylitis patients to find disease-linked TCR variants. The full study cohort comprised approximately 23 ankylosing spondylitis patients and some 110 healthy donors. Peripheral blood was sampled, and synovial fluid was additionally collected from ankylosing spondylitis patients.

This sample was sequenced with an Illumina HiSeq 2500. Quantitative 5'-RACE with molecular barcodes was used to prepare TCR beta libraries. The authors' analysis ran thus. To identify disease-linked TCR variants, a new computational method was used, one built on a probabilistic model of VDJ rearrangement. In TCRdb, the public reads were trimmed at Q25 with fastp and aligned with MiXCR, with productive beta chains retained. Each entry merges the rows of one CDR3 protein and shows their most common DNA and genes. TCRdb's processing, not the authors' own work, is the source of the V and J calls. For this sample there are approximately 350,000 distinct CDR3 sequences; approximately 22% appear just once. The ten largest clones add up to 13% of the sample. From cysteine to phenylalanine, the CDR3 is 17 amino acids long. CDR3 DNA only is kept here, 51 bases in frame from base 1. The germline V gene encodes CDR1 SNHLY and CDR2 FYNNEI. V has 0 bases trimmed and J has 2 bases trimmed; junction bases matching no gene number 5.

Points the paper makes about the study in general: Some TCR beta motif variants had previously been reported in synovial fluid and blood of reactive arthritis patients, which suggested common disease-initiation mechanisms. Blood from ankylosing spondylitis patients appeared to be characterized by a TCR beta motif made up of several highly homologous amino acid variants. Significant enrichment of the disease-linked clones was reported in matched synovial fluid samples from ankylosing spondylitis patients. A CD8+ phenotype was shown by the disease-linked clones, which were found at relatively low frequencies in peripheral blood.

Comment on this clonotype: Its antigen remains unidentified. It has no much larger one-base neighbor in the sample; base qualities were not kept.

This chain joins TRBV2 to TRBJ2-1; TRBD2 aligns with 9 central bases. The clonotype originates from a male donor with ankylosing spondylitis or in good health (not recorded which). Sequencing input: blood, either unsorted or a sorted T cell fraction (not recorded which). In nucleotide form, the sequence is TGTGCCAGCAGTGAAGCCCCTAGCGGGGTCACCTACAATGAGCAGTTCTTC. Translated, it gives CASSEAPSGVTYNEQFF.